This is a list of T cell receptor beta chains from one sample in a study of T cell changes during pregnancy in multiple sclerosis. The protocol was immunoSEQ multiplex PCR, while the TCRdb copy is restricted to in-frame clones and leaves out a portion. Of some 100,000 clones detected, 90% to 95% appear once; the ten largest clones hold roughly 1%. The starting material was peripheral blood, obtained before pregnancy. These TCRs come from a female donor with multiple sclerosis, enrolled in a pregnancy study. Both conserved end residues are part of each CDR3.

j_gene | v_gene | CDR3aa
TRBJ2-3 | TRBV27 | CASSGGLGLDTQYF
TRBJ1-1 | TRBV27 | CASSSKQGREAFF
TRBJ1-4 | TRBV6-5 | CASSYAWGTAPIF
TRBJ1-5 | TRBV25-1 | CASSAPGGSNQPQHF
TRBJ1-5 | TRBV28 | CASSPLGGNQPQHF
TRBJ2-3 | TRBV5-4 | CASSKPTSGGVDTQYF
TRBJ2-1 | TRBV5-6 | CASSLGTSLLSYNEQFF
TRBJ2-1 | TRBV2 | CASSGRGWEQFF
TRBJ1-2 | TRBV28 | CASSSSGDLSYGYTF
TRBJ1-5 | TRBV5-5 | CASSYREGNQPQHF
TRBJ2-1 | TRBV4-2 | CASSQKIAGGTNEQFF
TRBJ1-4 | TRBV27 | CASSLSGTGAEKLFF
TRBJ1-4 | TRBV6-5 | CASRGTGVGEKLFF
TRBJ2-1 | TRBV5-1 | CASSLRAIGGNEQFF
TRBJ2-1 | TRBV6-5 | CASSRTGTSGNEQFF
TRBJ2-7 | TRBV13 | CASSFGLAGGVFYEQYF
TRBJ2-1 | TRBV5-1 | CASSVTGVNEQFF
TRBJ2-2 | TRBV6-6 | CASSSPGYTGELFF
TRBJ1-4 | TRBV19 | CASTSVGDEKLFF
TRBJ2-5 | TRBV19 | CASSREGTGGWETQYF
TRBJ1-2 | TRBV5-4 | CASSLAGGYGYTF
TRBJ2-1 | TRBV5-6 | CASSLAPSGTHNEQFF
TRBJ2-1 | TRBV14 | CASSHLLAGVSNEQFF
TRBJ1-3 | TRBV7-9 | CASSKGTGAGNTIYF
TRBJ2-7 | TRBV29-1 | CSVTGTSGSSSYEQYF
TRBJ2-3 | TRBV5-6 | CASSYNPLAMGTDTQYF
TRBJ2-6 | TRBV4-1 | CASSQRSGQGGSGANVLTF
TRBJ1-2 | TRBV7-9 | CASSSYRGRDYGYTF
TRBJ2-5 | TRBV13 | CASSFSREDMETQYF
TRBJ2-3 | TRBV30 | CAWSVPWTSGSRGTDTQYF
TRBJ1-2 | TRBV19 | CASSIPGQGALSGYTF
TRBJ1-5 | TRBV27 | CASMVWFRDRALSNQPQHF
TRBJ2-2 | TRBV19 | CASSQQANTGELFF
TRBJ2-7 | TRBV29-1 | CSVAASGSLYEQYF
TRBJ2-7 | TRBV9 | CASSPTGGGYEQYF
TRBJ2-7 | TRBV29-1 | CSVRLGTYEQYF
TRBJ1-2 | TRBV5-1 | CASGTSYGYTF
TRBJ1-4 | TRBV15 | CATSRDTGEKLFF
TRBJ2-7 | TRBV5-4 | CASNPGLAPHEQYF
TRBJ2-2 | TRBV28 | CASSLLRQRGTGELFF
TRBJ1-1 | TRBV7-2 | CASSFRGNTEAFF
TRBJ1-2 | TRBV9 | CASSYGQGWGYTF
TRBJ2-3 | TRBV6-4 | CASSELAGTGDTQYF
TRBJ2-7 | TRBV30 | CAGQGTYEQYF